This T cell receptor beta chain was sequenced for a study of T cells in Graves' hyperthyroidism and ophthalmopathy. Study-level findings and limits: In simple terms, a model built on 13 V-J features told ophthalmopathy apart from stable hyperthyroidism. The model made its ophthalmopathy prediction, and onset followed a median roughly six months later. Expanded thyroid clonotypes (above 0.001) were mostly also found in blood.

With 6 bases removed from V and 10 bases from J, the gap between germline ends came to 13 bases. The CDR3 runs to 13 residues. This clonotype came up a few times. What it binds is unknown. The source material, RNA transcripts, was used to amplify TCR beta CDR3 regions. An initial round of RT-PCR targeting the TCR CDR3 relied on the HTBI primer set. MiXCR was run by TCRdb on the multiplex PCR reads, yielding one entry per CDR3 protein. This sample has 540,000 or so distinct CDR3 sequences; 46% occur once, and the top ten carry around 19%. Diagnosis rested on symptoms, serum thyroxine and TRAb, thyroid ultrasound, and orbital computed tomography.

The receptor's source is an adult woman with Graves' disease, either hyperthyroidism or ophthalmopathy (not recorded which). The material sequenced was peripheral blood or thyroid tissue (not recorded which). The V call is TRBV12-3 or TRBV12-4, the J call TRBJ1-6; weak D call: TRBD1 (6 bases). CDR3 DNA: TGTGCCAGCAGGCCTAACAGGGAATCACCCCTCCACTTT. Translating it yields CASRPNRESPLHF.